This TCR beta chain was identified during a study of T cell changes during pregnancy in multiple sclerosis. Measured with immunoSEQ multiplex PCR; TCRdb has only the in-frame clones, and not every one. Altogether about 68,000 clones are present, over 75% being singletons, with the ten largest covering 1.5%. The TCR comes from a female donor with multiple sclerosis, enrolled in a pregnancy study. The sequences come from peripheral blood, collected in the third trimester of pregnancy.

Written as DNA, the CDR3 is TGTGCCAGCAGTGAAGCGCAGGTGGGCGGGGAGCTGTTTTTT. It specifies CASSEAQVGGELFF. The genes are TRBV2 and TRBJ2-2; D call uncertain. Trimming took 0 bases from V and 7 from J, leaving 9 bases between them. The CDR3 contains 14 residues. The germline gives CDR1 SNHLY, CDR2 FYNNEI.